Sequencing of this T cell receptor (beta chain) was carried out in a study of T cells in Graves' hyperthyroidism and ophthalmopathy (dated by TCRdb to between 2018 and 2021). Study-level background: Peripheral blood was sampled at the time of initial diagnosis, prior to any treatment. TCR V-J signatures able to tell the groups apart were searched for in a discovery cohort of some 100 patients, of whom around 42 had Graves' ophthalmopathy and 57 had stable Graves' hyperthyroidism. The paper describes TCR Vbeta CDR3 sequencing of about 140 peripheral blood samples, made up of roughly 45 ophthalmopathy patients, 70 to 75 hyperthyroidism patients and 17 progressor patients. After sampling, hyperthyroidism patients received methimazole starting at 30 mg daily, and ophthalmopathy patients received high-dose intravenous methylprednisolone. Prospective prediction of ophthalmopathy was tested in an independent validation cohort consisting of about 19 hyperthyroidism patients and more than 15 patients who later progressed to ophthalmopathy. In addition, the study compared T-cell repertoires in thyroid tissue and in blood from five or six Graves' hyperthyroidism patients. The 100 discovery patients were randomly split 7:3 into training and test sets.

The TCR beta CDR3 regions were amplified from RNA transcripts. For the first round of RT-PCR on the TCR CDR3, the HTBI primer set was used together with the Qiagen OneStep RT-PCR kit. Libraries were constructed in a second round of multiplex PCR, after which size selection and purification were carried out. Sequencing of the libraries was done on an Illumina HiSeq2000 using paired-end 100 bp reads. The authors processed their data as follows. SOAPnuke was used to process the raw data, throwing out any read that contained adapters or uncalled bases, had a mean Phred below 15, or lacked an exact constant-primer or identifier match. High-quality paired reads were merged using COPE v1.2.5, and each unique nucleotide sequence was defined as a clonotype. MiTCR v1.1 was used to align clonotypes to the IMGT TRBV, TRBD and TRBJ reference segments. The analysis included only V-J combinations with a frequency above 0.0001, which together covered 99% to 99.2% of the repertoires. A TCS score was defined as the ratio of F50 (clonal expansion) to E x V (chaos), with BLOSUM62-based TCRdist applied between CDR3 peptides within each V-J. Welch's t-statistics and random forest reduced 500 to 650 V-J features to under 15, which were used in a naive Bayes classifier (R e1071). TCRdb reran the public reads through fastp at Q25 and MiXCR, keeping productive beta chains. Rows are unified per CDR3 protein, each entry keeping the most common DNA and genes. None of the V and J calls come from the authors' own analysis; TCRdb made them. A total of roughly 600,000 distinct CDR3 sequences appear in this sample, around 15% of them only once. Around 13% of the sample is in the top ten clones.

This clonotype was found many times. Its antigen target is currently unknown. There are no base qualities to consult, and no much larger clone falls within one base. V drops 0 bases and J drops 2 bases, leaving 9 bases in between. CDR1 and CDR2, looked up from the germline V gene, are SGDLS and YYNGEE. The CDR3 has 14 amino acids, counting the end cysteine and phenylalanine. The read is trimmed to its CDR3 DNA, 42 bases read in frame from base 1. Results and caveats for the whole study, not just this receptor: During validation, the model predicted progression to ophthalmopathy a median of roughly six months ahead of onset, with approximately 70% sensitivity and 72% to 80% specificity. Ophthalmopathy was separated from stable hyperthyroidism by a 13 V-J signature model, with around 88% sensitivity and approximately 81% specificity obtained in cross-validation and 80%/75% obtained in testing. Sample size was not statistically predetermined, and investigators were not blinded to group allocation. Most expanded thyroid clonotypes (frequency above 0.001) were also found in blood, which suggests that blood repertoires may mirror thyroid immune responses.

Moderately to severely active disease, a Clinical Activity Score of at least 3, a NOSPECS grade of at least 4, and a duration under 3 months were present in ophthalmopathy patients. Any patient with an uncontrolled infection, another autoimmune disease, pregnancy or lactation was excluded. Diagnoses relied on clinical symptoms, serum thyroxine and TRAb, thyroid ultrasound and orbital computed tomography. Ficoll-Paque density gradient centrifugation was used to isolate PBMCs from about 9.4 ml of fresh peripheral blood. Trizol reagent was used to extract total RNA, and RNA quality was then checked on an Agilent 2100 Bioanalyzer.

The chain employs TRBV9 and TRBJ2-7; there is no confident call for the D gene. The TCR originated in a woman aged 45-65 years with Graves' ophthalmopathy. Sequenced input: blood. CDR3 reads: CASSVEMHPYEQYF. The nucleotide sequence reads TGTGCCAGCAGCGTAGAGATGCACCCCTACGAGCAGTACTTC.